The clone carrying this TCR beta chain was recorded many times. The antigen remains undetermined. With V trimmed by 2 bases and J by 5 bases, 2 bases remained unmatched. The CDR3 length is 15 residues. The V gene's germline CDR1 is LGHDT and CDR2 YNNKEL (reference sequence). UMIs and sample barcodes were carried by the TCR alpha and TCR beta cDNA libraries that 5'RACE produced using constant-segment primers. TCRdb analysed the 5' RACE reads with MiXCR anew, one entry per CDR3 protein. The sample yields tens of thousands of distinct CDR3 sequences, over 6.5% seen once. This specimen belongs to a study of T-cell memory formation after mild COVID-19. Study-level background: Largely donor-specific sequence clusters came from a couple of donors. Whole-study results and caveats: Clones shrinking between day 15 and 85 showed a balanced CD4/CD8 split, and those that grew later tilted toward CD4+. Contracting CD4+ clones sat mainly in CM and EM; CD8+ in EMRA.

This chain joins TRBV3-1 and TRBJ2-3, with 12 bases that match TRBD2. This clonotype was sampled from an adult who had mild COVID-19 (a few samples of this study predate the infection). Cell type and time point are not known. The source material was PBMCs or a T cell subset sorted from them (not recorded which). The chain's CDR3 is CASSQRLAGVDTQYF. For the CDR3, the DNA is TGTGCCAGCAGCCAAAGACTAGCGGGAGTAGATACGCAGTATTTT.